This TCR beta chain was found in a study of CD8 T cells in Susac syndrome. Trimming shortened V by 3 bases and J by 0 bases, and 0 bases separated the two germline ends. There are 12 residues in the CDR3. Reverse transcription used about 0.5 to 1 ug RNA and random hexamers. TCRdb ran MiXCR on the immunoSEQ multiplex PCR reads and lists one entry per CDR3 protein. The sample includes some 160,000 distinct CDR3 sequences, nearly 97% of them seen just once. The material sequenced was CD4+ T cells from PBMCs. The sequence derives from a human donor with Susac syndrome. The V call is TRBV12-3 or TRBV12-4, the J call TRBJ1-3; D not resolved. The CDR3 DNA sequence: TGTGCCAGCAGTTTCTCTGGAAACACCATATATTTT. Amino acids: CASSFSGNTIYF.